This is a list of T cell receptor beta chains from one sample in a study of CD8 T cells in Susac syndrome. TCRdb re-called the immunoSEQ multiplex PCR reads with MiXCR, one entry per CDR3 protein. Of approximately 100,000 distinct CDR3 sequences in the sample, under 95% were seen once. Sample: CD8+ T cells from PBMCs. The origin of the receptors is a human donor in good health. CDR3s include the opening cysteine and the closing phenylalanine or tryptophan. The D gene is left open where the match is weak. The size of a clone is reported for some rows only, either as once, few or many, or as a class for expanded clones.

>TRBV7-2|TRBJ2-5|NA|once|15
CASSPPSVGRKTQYF
TGTGCCAGCAGCCCACCCAGCGTAGGGAGGAAGACCCAGTACTTC
>TRBV4-2|TRBJ2-1|NA|NA|14
CASSQDQLEGEQFF
TGTGCCAGCAGCCAAGACCAACTAGAGGGTGAGCAGTTCTTC
>TRBV30|TRBJ2-1|TRBD1|NA|13
CAWSQVQGHEQFF
TGTGCCTGGAGTCAAGTACAGGGGCATGAGCAGTTCTTC
>TRBV7-9|TRBJ2-2|NA|NA|15
CASSLGARNTGELFF
TGTGCCAGCAGCTTGGGGGCCCGGAACACCGGGGAGCTGTTTTTT
>TRBV7-9|TRBJ1-1|NA|NA|13
CASSLEQGQRAFF
TGTGCCAGCAGCTTAGAACAGGGTCAACGAGCTTTCTTT
>TRBV4-3|TRBJ2-1|NA|NA|13
CASSQGRFDEQFF
TGCGCCAGCAGCCAAGGGCGTTTCGATGAGCAGTTCTTC
>TRBV7-9|TRBJ2-5|TRBD1|NA|15
CASRRTGGTKETQYF
TGTGCCAGCAGGCGGACAGGGGGTACTAAAGAGACCCAGTACTTC
>TRBV19|TRBJ1-1|TRBD1|NA|12
CASRTRTGEAFF
TGTGCCAGTAGAACTCGGACAGGGGAAGCTTTCTTT
>TRBV25-1|TRBJ2-3|NA|NA|14
CASRGQTNTDTQYF
TGTGCCAGCAGAGGACAGACGAATACCGATACGCAGTATTTT
>TRBV12-3/TRBV12-4|TRBJ2-7|NA|NA|17
CASSLDFGTTSSYEQYF
TGTGCCAGCAGTTTAGATTTCGGGACAACGAGCTCCTACGAGCAGTACTTC
>TRBV27|TRBJ1-1|TRBD1|NA|14
CASTRQGQNTEAFF
TGTGCCAGCACCCGACAGGGACAGAACACTGAAGCTTTCTTT